The present entry profiles one T cell receptor beta chain with its context. This PCR relied on a set of 60 Vbeta primers and 13 Jbeta primers. Clones were read by immunoSEQ multiplex PCR, and TCRdb kept only the in-frame ones, dropping some. This sample contains 53,000 or so clones. The CDR3 runs to 15 residues. Germline V lookup: CDR1 MNHNS, CDR2 SASEGT. J gave up 6 bases and V 3 bases, and 4 bases lay outside the gene matches. This sample was included in a study of cytomegalovirus exposure and HLA in healthy donors. Sequencing was carried out using PBMCs. The clonotype originates from a man younger than 30 in good health and CMV-seropositive. The V call is TRBV6-1, the J call TRBJ1-6; 8 bases agree with TRBD1. As DNA, the CDR3 is TGTGCCAGCAGTGAGCAGGGGGCGGGTAATTCACCCCTCCACTTT. Residues: CASSEQGAGNSPLHF.